This is a list of T cell receptor beta chains from one sample in a study of blood T cell repertoires in COVID-19. TCRdb's copy holds only in-frame clones and misses some; the assay was immunoSEQ multiplex PCR. The sample shows roughly 250,000 clones, 88% of them seen only once. The specimen was peripheral blood. All receptors come from a man between 60 and 70 years old who had recovered from COVID-19. CDR3s include the opening cysteine and the closing phenylalanine or tryptophan. The order of the fields is J gene, D gene, clone size, V gene, CDR3 protein, CDR3 DNA. D genes are given only for firm matches. Not every row has a clone size; where given, it reads once, few, many or a size class.

J gene: TRBJ2-4
D gene: .
clone size: .
V gene: TRBV27
CDR3 protein: CASSSTGTIQYF
CDR3 DNA: TGTGCCAGCAGTTCGACAGGAACGATTCAGTACTTC

J gene: TRBJ2-7
D gene: TRBD1
clone size: .
V gene: TRBV11-2
CDR3 protein: CASSSWGQGGEQYF
CDR3 DNA: TGTGCCAGCAGCTCCTGGGGACAGGGGGGCGAGCAGTACTTC

J gene: TRBJ1-1
D gene: TRBD1
clone size: .
V gene: TRBV18
CDR3 protein: CASSPRQGNTEAFF
CDR3 DNA: TGTGCCAGCTCACCCAGACAGGGGAACACTGAAGCTTTCTTT

J gene: TRBJ2-3
D gene: TRBD2
clone size: .
V gene: TRBV27
CDR3 protein: CASSREASGGTDTQYF
CDR3 DNA: TGTGCCAGCAGTAGAGAGGCTAGCGGGGGCACAGATACGCAGTATTTT

J gene: TRBJ2-7
D gene: .
clone size: .
V gene: TRBV2
CDR3 protein: CASSVQGFNEQYF
CDR3 DNA: TGTGCCAGCAGTGTTCAGGGGTTCAACGAGCAGTACTTC

J gene: TRBJ2-3
D gene: TRBD2
clone size: .
V gene: TRBV11-2
CDR3 protein: CASSLRSLARGATDTQYF
CDR3 DNA: TGTGCCAGCAGCCTTAGGTCACTAGCGAGAGGGGCCACAGATACGCAGTATTTT

J gene: TRBJ2-1
D gene: .
clone size: .
V gene: TRBV7-9
CDR3 protein: CASSLGRGSYNEQFF
CDR3 DNA: TGTGCCAGCAGCTTAGGCCGGGGGTCCTACAATGAGCAGTTCTTC

J gene: TRBJ2-3
D gene: .
clone size: .
V gene: TRBV19
CDR3 protein: CASSTGGAGTDTQYF
CDR3 DNA: TGTGCCAGTAGTACTGGGGGGGCCGGCACAGATACGCAGTATTTT

J gene: TRBJ1-2
D gene: .
clone size: .
V gene: TRBV4-2
CDR3 protein: CASSQDLIPRTAVYGYTF
CDR3 DNA: TGTGCCAGCAGCCAAGATTTGATCCCCCGGACAGCGGTCTATGGCTACACCTTC

J gene: TRBJ1-6
D gene: .
clone size: few
V gene: TRBV13
CDR3 protein: CASSLGAKNSPLHF
CDR3 DNA: TGTGCCAGCAGCTTAGGGGCAAAAAATTCACCCCTCCACTTT

J gene: TRBJ1-5
D gene: TRBD1
clone size: .
V gene: TRBV12-3/TRBV12-4
CDR3 protein: CASGTGGDQPQHF
CDR3 DNA: TGTGCCAGCGGGACAGGGGGGGATCAGCCCCAGCATTTT

J gene: TRBJ2-2
D gene: TRBD1
clone size: once
V gene: TRBV12-3/TRBV12-4
CDR3 protein: CASSADRGGELFF
CDR3 DNA: TGTGCCAGCAGCGCGGACAGGGGAGGGGAGCTGTTTTTT

J gene: TRBJ1-2
D gene: TRBD1
clone size: .
V gene: TRBV7-6
CDR3 protein: CASSLGQGASGYTF
CDR3 DNA: TGTGCCAGCAGCTTAGGACAGGGGGCGAGCGGCTACACCTTC

J gene: TRBJ1-4
D gene: TRBD1
clone size: .
V gene: TRBV18
CDR3 protein: CASSPTGGVNEKLFF
CDR3 DNA: TGTGCCAGCTCACCGACAGGGGGCGTCAATGAAAAACTGTTTTTT

J gene: TRBJ1-1
D gene: TRBD1
clone size: once
V gene: TRBV5-5
CDR3 protein: CASIGGTVNTEAFF
CDR3 DNA: TGTGCCAGCATCGGAGGGACAGTGAACACTGAAGCTTTCTTT

J gene: TRBJ2-2
D gene: TRBD2
clone size: .
V gene: TRBV5-4
CDR3 protein: CASSRSLAGSTGELFF
CDR3 DNA: TGTGCCAGCAGCCGAAGTCTAGCGGGGTCCACCGGGGAGCTGTTTTTT

J gene: TRBJ1-5
D gene: TRBD1
clone size: .
V gene: TRBV30
CDR3 protein: CAWKADRLKDQPQHF
CDR3 DNA: TGTGCCTGGAAAGCGGACAGGTTGAAAGATCAGCCCCAGCATTTT

J gene: TRBJ2-3
D gene: .
clone size: .
V gene: TRBV24-1
CDR3 protein: CATSDSRRVTGTDTQYF
CDR3 DNA: TGTGCCACCAGTGATTCCAGGAGGGTCACGGGCACAGATACGCAGTATTTT

J gene: TRBJ2-2
D gene: TRBD2
clone size: .
V gene: TRBV2
CDR3 protein: CASSKGLAGGLTGELFF
CDR3 DNA: TGTGCCAGCAGTAAGGGACTAGCGGGGGGGTTGACCGGGGAGCTGTTTTTT

J gene: TRBJ1-2
D gene: TRBD1
clone size: .
V gene: TRBV7-3
CDR3 protein: CASSLGQGAQYGYTF
CDR3 DNA: TGTGCCAGCAGCTTAGGACAGGGGGCACAATATGGCTACACCTTC

J gene: TRBJ2-7
D gene: TRBD2
clone size: .
V gene: TRBV5-1
CDR3 protein: CASRTGTSGEQYF
CDR3 DNA: TGCGCCAGCCGAACCGGGACTAGTGGTGAGCAGTACTTC

J gene: TRBJ2-7
D gene: TRBD1
clone size: .
V gene: TRBV9
CDR3 protein: CASSTGTGTYEQYF
CDR3 DNA: TGTGCCAGCAGCACAGGGACAGGGACCTACGAGCAGTACTTC

J gene: TRBJ2-5
D gene: .
clone size: .
V gene: TRBV6-1
CDR3 protein: CASSEAIEGGLQETQYF
CDR3 DNA: TGTGCCAGCAGTGAAGCCATTGAGGGGGGGCTCCAAGAGACCCAGTACTTC

J gene: TRBJ1-3
D gene: .
clone size: .
V gene: TRBV3-1/TRBV3-2
CDR3 protein: CASSSGTRRNTIYF
CDR3 DNA: TGTGCCAGCAGCAGCGGGACACGAAGAAACACCATATATTTT

J gene: TRBJ1-5
D gene: .
clone size: .
V gene: TRBV21-1
CDR3 protein: CASSKSGGTNRGHRQPQHF
CDR3 DNA: TGTGCCAGCAGCAAAAGTGGGGGGACGAACAGGGGGCACCGGCAGCCCCAGCATTTT

J gene: TRBJ1-3
D gene: .
clone size: .
V gene: TRBV19
CDR3 protein: CASSLLDSLFSGNTIYF
CDR3 DNA: TGTGCCAGTAGTCTTCTGGACAGCTTATTCTCTGGAAACACCATATATTTT

J gene: TRBJ2-3
D gene: TRBD2
clone size: .
V gene: TRBV13
CDR3 protein: CASSLWGGNGDTQYF
CDR3 DNA: TGTGCCAGCAGCTTATGGGGGGGGAACGGTGATACGCAGTATTTT

J gene: TRBJ2-3
D gene: TRBD1
clone size: once
V gene: TRBV24-1
CDR3 protein: CATSERTGFLTDTQYF
CDR3 DNA: TGTGCCACCAGTGAGCGGACAGGATTCCTCACAGATACGCAGTATTTT

J gene: TRBJ1-5
D gene: TRBD1
clone size: .
V gene: TRBV24-1
CDR3 protein: CATSDPRTGDYQPQHF
CDR3 DNA: TGTGCCACCAGTGATCCAAGGACAGGGGATTATCAGCCCCAGCATTTT

J gene: TRBJ1-3
D gene: TRBD1
clone size: .
V gene: TRBV27
CDR3 protein: CASSSAPGGTGSPGNTIYF
CDR3 DNA: TGTGCCAGCAGTTCCGCCCCTGGAGGGACAGGGAGTCCTGGAAACACCATATATTTT

J gene: TRBJ1-1
D gene: TRBD1
clone size: .
V gene: TRBV2
CDR3 protein: CASRPGTGSGTEAFF
CDR3 DNA: TGTGCCAGCAGGCCCGGGACAGGGTCGGGGACTGAAGCTTTCTTT

J gene: TRBJ1-5
D gene: .
clone size: .
V gene: TRBV6-5
CDR3 protein: CASSYDDTFGQPQHF
CDR3 DNA: TGTGCCAGCAGTTACGACGACACGTTCGGACAGCCCCAGCATTTT

J gene: TRBJ1-4
D gene: .
clone size: .
V gene: TRBV11-2
CDR3 protein: CASSSYRDGEKLFF
CDR3 DNA: TGTGCCAGCAGCTCTTACAGGGATGGTGAAAAACTGTTTTTT

J gene: TRBJ1-6
D gene: TRBD1
clone size: .
V gene: TRBV7-8
CDR3 protein: CASSLTQGASSYNSPLHF
CDR3 DNA: TGTGCCAGCAGCTTAACACAGGGGGCGAGCTCCTATAATTCACCCCTCCACTTT

J gene: TRBJ2-5
D gene: .
clone size: .
V gene: TRBV5-1
CDR3 protein: CASSFYGVQETQYF
CDR3 DNA: TGCGCCAGCAGCTTCTACGGGGTCCAAGAGACCCAGTACTTC

J gene: TRBJ2-7
D gene: .
clone size: .
V gene: TRBV6-2/TRBV6-3
CDR3 protein: CASSRTGGPHEQYF
CDR3 DNA: TGTGCCAGCAGCCGAACTGGGGGCCCCCACGAGCAGTACTTC

J gene: TRBJ2-5
D gene: .
clone size: .
V gene: TRBV5-1
CDR3 protein: CASSLNYDSQETQYF
CDR3 DNA: TGCGCCAGCAGCCTAAATTACGACAGCCAAGAGACCCAGTACTTC

J gene: TRBJ1-1
D gene: .
clone size: .
V gene: TRBV4-1
CDR3 protein: CASSQAGGLVEAFF
CDR3 DNA: TGCGCCAGCAGCCAAGCGGGCGGACTAGTTGAAGCTTTCTTT

J gene: TRBJ1-6
D gene: TRBD1
clone size: .
V gene: TRBV7-3
CDR3 protein: CASSLMDRNSPLHF
CDR3 DNA: TGTGCCAGCAGCTTAATGGACAGGAATTCACCCCTCCACTTT

J gene: TRBJ1-4
D gene: .
clone size: .
V gene: TRBV27
CDR3 protein: CASRGGVWATNEKLFF
CDR3 DNA: TGTGCCAGCAGGGGGGGAGTCTGGGCAACTAATGAAAAACTGTTTTTT

J gene: TRBJ2-1
D gene: TRBD2
clone size: .
V gene: TRBV7-2
CDR3 protein: CASSARLAGGRNEQFF
CDR3 DNA: TGTGCCAGCAGCGCACGACTAGCGGGGGGGCGCAATGAGCAGTTCTTC

J gene: TRBJ1-1
D gene: .
clone size: .
V gene: TRBV5-4
CDR3 protein: CASTRDLLAEAFF
CDR3 DNA: TGTGCCAGCACCAGGGACTTACTGGCTGAAGCTTTCTTT

J gene: TRBJ1-5
D gene: TRBD1
clone size: .
V gene: TRBV18
CDR3 protein: CASSPPGTGGNQPQHF
CDR3 DNA: TGTGCCAGCTCACCTCCTGGGACAGGGGGCAATCAGCCCCAGCATTTT

J gene: TRBJ1-1
D gene: .
clone size: once
V gene: TRBV7-6
CDR3 protein: CASSLGREAFF
CDR3 DNA: TGTGCCAGCAGCTTGGGCAGGGAAGCTTTCTTT

J gene: TRBJ1-1
D gene: .
clone size: .
V gene: TRBV5-8
CDR3 protein: CASSLSGGRNTEAFF
CDR3 DNA: TGTGCCAGCAGCTTGTCCGGGGGTAGGAACACTGAAGCTTTCTTT

J gene: TRBJ2-7
D gene: .
clone size: .
V gene: TRBV5-4
CDR3 protein: CASSLNRVFEQYF
CDR3 DNA: TGTGCCAGCAGCTTGAACAGGGTGTTCGAGCAGTACTTC

J gene: TRBJ2-2
D gene: .
clone size: .
V gene: TRBV7-2
CDR3 protein: CASSLVTGLPNTGELFF
CDR3 DNA: TGTGCCAGCAGCTTAGTGACGGGACTTCCGAACACCGGGGAGCTGTTTTTT

J gene: TRBJ2-7
D gene: .
clone size: once
V gene: TRBV6-5
CDR3 protein: CATTPGANYYEQYF
CDR3 DNA: TGTGCCACTACTCCGGGAGCTAACTACTACGAGCAGTACTTC

J gene: TRBJ1-1
D gene: TRBD1
clone size: few
V gene: TRBV15
CDR3 protein: CATSRSGNRGRTEAFF
CDR3 DNA: TGTGCCACCAGCAGATCGGGTAACAGGGGAAGAACTGAAGCTTTCTTT

J gene: TRBJ2-1
D gene: TRBD1
clone size: .
V gene: TRBV7-2
CDR3 protein: CASSTGQGYNEQFF
CDR3 DNA: TGTGCCAGCAGCACTGGACAGGGCTACAATGAGCAGTTCTTC

J gene: TRBJ1-4
D gene: .
clone size: .
V gene: TRBV7-2
CDR3 protein: CASSGMSGAGEKLFF
CDR3 DNA: TGTGCCAGCAGCGGGATGAGCGGGGCCGGGGAAAAACTGTTTTTT

J gene: TRBJ2-2
D gene: .
clone size: .
V gene: TRBV18
CDR3 protein: CASSPPTGNTGELFF
CDR3 DNA: TGTGCCAGCTCACCGCCGACAGGGAACACCGGGGAGCTGTTTTTT

J gene: TRBJ2-3
D gene: TRBD1
clone size: once
V gene: TRBV7-3
CDR3 protein: CASSLGQGTDTQYF
CDR3 DNA: TGTGCCAGCAGCTTGGGACAGGGAACAGATACGCAGTATTTT

J gene: TRBJ2-5
D gene: TRBD2
clone size: .
V gene: TRBV6-2/TRBV6-3
CDR3 protein: CASSSLAGGKETQYF
CDR3 DNA: TGTGCCAGCAGTTCCTTAGCGGGGGGAAAAGAGACCCAGTACTTC

J gene: TRBJ2-7
D gene: .
clone size: .
V gene: TRBV4-1
CDR3 protein: CASSQESGNPRYEQYF
CDR3 DNA: TGCGCCAGCAGCCAAGAATCAGGGAACCCCCGGTACGAGCAGTACTTC

J gene: TRBJ2-7
D gene: TRBD1
clone size: .
V gene: TRBV11-1
CDR3 protein: CASSRGQGIYEQYF
CDR3 DNA: TGTGCCAGCAGCCGCGGACAGGGTATCTACGAGCAGTACTTC

J gene: TRBJ2-3
D gene: .
clone size: .
V gene: TRBV9
CDR3 protein: CASSVEPRVTDTQYF
CDR3 DNA: TGTGCCAGCAGCGTAGAACCCCGGGTAACAGATACGCAGTATTTT

J gene: TRBJ1-1
D gene: TRBD1
clone size: .
V gene: TRBV7-2
CDR3 protein: CASSSYKTGGTEAFF
CDR3 DNA: TGTGCCAGCAGCTCTTATAAGACAGGGGGCACTGAAGCTTTCTTT

J gene: TRBJ2-7
D gene: .
clone size: .
V gene: TRBV30
CDR3 protein: CAWSVLGSSGEQYF
CDR3 DNA: TGTGCCTGGAGTGTACTGGGGTCCTCGGGGGAGCAGTACTTC